Following are 30 T cell receptor beta chains from one sample sequenced in a study of blood T cell repertoires in COVID-19. Here immunoSEQ multiplex PCR was the method, and the copy in TCRdb shows in-frame clones only, minus some. The sample has more than 100,000 clones, around 85% seen once. Sequences were obtained from peripheral blood. All receptors derive from a woman aged 80 or over with acute or convalescent COVID-19.

This clone was counted between two and nine times. The chain has TRBV19 and TRBJ2-7, with 8 bases identical to TRBD1. Germline-derived CDR1 and CDR2 are LNHDA and SQIVND (reference sequence). Trimming removed 4 bases from V and 12 bases from J; junction bases left unmatched: 8. This CDR3 has 12 residues. In DNA, the CDR3 is TGTGCCAGTAGTACTCCCGGGACAGGACGGTACTTC. Translation gives CASSTPGTGRYF.

The V and J genes are TRBV6-2 or TRBV6-3 and TRBJ2-7; D unclear. Trimming removed 2 bases from V and 5 bases from J, with 7 bases in between. This CDR3 is built from 12 residues. CDR1 MNHEY and CDR2 SVGEGT come from the germline V gene. The chain's CDR3 is CASSYPSDEQYF. The CDR3 DNA reads as TGTGCCAGCAGTTACCCCTCAGACGAGCAGTACTTC.

This chain joins TRBV11-3 and TRBJ2-1; 7 nucleotides align to TRBD1. CDR3 length: 17 residues. V lost 0 bases to trimming and J lost 0 bases; unmatched junction nucleotides: 5. Germline V gene sequence: CDR1 SGHNT, CDR2 YENEEA. The CDR3 region has the DNA TGTGCCAGCAGCTTAGATGGGGACAGAAACTCCTACAATGAGCAGTTCTTC. Its translation is CASSLDGDRNSYNEQFF.

The rearrangement uses TRBV7-2 and TRBJ2-2, with a possible D match to TRBD1 (5 bases). V lost 3 bases to trimming and J lost 4 bases, with 12 bases between them. CDR3 length: 15 amino acids. The germline gives CDR1 SGHTA, CDR2 FQGNSA. The CDR3 loop reads CASSFRQTLTGELFF. The CDR3 DNA reads TGTGCCAGCAGCTTCCGACAGACCCTCACCGGGGAGCTGTTTTTT.

The chain links TRBV3-1 (or the pseudogene TRBV3-2) to TRBJ1-1; weak D call: TRBD1 (5 bases). Germline V gene data show CDR1 as LGHDT and CDR2 as YNNKEL (reference sequence). The V end was cut by 5 bases, the J end by 4 bases, with 11 bases between. The CDR3 totals 13 residues. The CDR3: CASSFRGSTEAFF. The CDR3 DNA follows: TGTGCCAGCAGCTTCCGGGGGAGCACTGAAGCTTTCTTT.

The chain combines TRBV3-1 (or the pseudogene TRBV3-2) with TRBJ2-1; TRBD2 matches 7 bases. CDR3 length: 14 residues. In germline, CDR1 is LGHDT, CDR2 YNNKEL (reference sequence). Trimming removed 4 bases from V and 9 bases from J; junction bases left unmatched: 9. CDR3 DNA: TGTGCCAGCAGCCCTAGGGGCGGGAGCCCTGAGCAGTTCTTC. It codes for CASSPRGGSPEQFF.

The CDR3 loop is CASSTYRLAEHNEQFF. DNA of the CDR3: TGCGCCAGCAGCACCTACCGACTAGCCGAACACAATGAGCAGTTCTTC. The rearrangement joins TRBV5-1 to TRBJ2-1, with 7 bases lining up with TRBD2. The CDR3 spans 16 residues. CDR1 and CDR2 from the germline V gene are SGHRS and YFSETQ. V was clipped by 4 bases and J by 5 bases; unmatched bases: 12. The variable domain in full, completed from reference TRBV5-1 and TRBJ2-1, reads KAGVTQTPRYLIKTRGQQVTLSCSPISGHRSVSWYQQTPGQGLQFLFEYFSETQRNKGNFPGRFSGRQFSNSRSEMNVSTLELGDSALYLCASSTYRLAEHNEQFFGPGTRLTVL.

The chain carries TRBV27 and TRBJ2-7; tentative D call: TRBD2 (6 bases). The CDR3 is 14 residues long. Germline V lookup: CDR1 MNHEY, CDR2 SMNVEV (reference sequence). V was clipped by 3 bases and J by 5 bases, with 14 bases between them. The CDR3 region is CASSFSAGNDEQYF. DNA of the CDR3: TGTGCCAGCAGTTTTAGCGCGGGGAACGACGAGCAGTACTTC.

The rearrangement links TRBV30 to TRBJ1-2; TRBD1 might be the D (5 bases). The V gene's germline CDR1 is GTSNPN and CDR2 SVGIG (reference sequence). Deletions cut 3 bases from V and 0 bases from J, with 14 bases between. The CDR3 runs 15 residues. The CDR3 protein is CAWSLTDGANYGYTF. The CDR3 DNA reads TGTGCCTGGAGCCTGACAGACGGAGCTAACTATGGCTACACCTTC.

V is TRBV15 and J is TRBJ2-2; 8 positions match TRBD1. The V gene's germline CDR1 is LNHNV and CDR2 YYDKDF (reference sequence). This CDR3 spans 16 amino acids. J was trimmed by 2 bases and V by 1 base; bases with no gene match: 3. CDR3 residues: CATSRGRGQNTGELFF. DNA of the CDR3: TGTGCCACCAGCAGAGGCAGGGGGCAAAACACCGGGGAGCTGTTTTTT. Looking up the rest from reference TRBV15 and TRBJ2-2 gives the full variable domain: DAMVIQNPRYQVTQFGKPVTLSCSQTLNHNVMYWYQQKSSQAPKLLFHYYDKDFNNEADTPDNFQSRRPNTSFCFLDIRSPGLGDTAMYLCATSRGRGQNTGELFFGEGSRLTVL.

The chain combines TRBV27 with TRBJ1-5; the match to TRBD1 covers 7 bases. The ends lost 5 bases at V and 2 bases at J; junction bases unmatched: 6. CDR3 size: 15 residues. Germline-derived CDR1 and CDR2 are MNHEY and SMNVEV (reference sequence). CDR3 sequence (DNA): TGTGCCAGCAGTCCCGTAGACAGGGGCAATCAGCCCCAGCATTTT. Protein: CASSPVDRGNQPQHF.

In this sample, this clone turned up a few times. This CDR3 reads CASSHPGFGYTF. CDR3 sequence (DNA): TGTGCCAGCAGCCACCCAGGGTTTGGCTACACCTTC. This chain links TRBV14 with TRBJ1-2; the D gene is possibly TRBD1 (5 bases). V lost 3 bases and J lost 7, with 9 bases in between. The CDR3 consists of 12 residues. The V gene's germline CDR1 is SGHDN and CDR2 FVKESK. The variable domain in full, completed from reference TRBV14 and TRBJ1-2, reads EAGVTQFPSHSVIEKGQTVTLRCDPISGHDNLYWYRRVMGKEIKFLLHFVKESKQDESGMPNNRFLAERTGGTYSTLKVQPAELEDSGVYFCASSHPGFGYTFGSGTRLTVV.

The gene calls are TRBV29-1 and TRBJ1-2, with D perhaps matching TRBD1 (5 bases). Germline CDR1 and CDR2: SQVTM and ANQGSEA. The CDR3 contains 13 residues. Trimming took 0 bases from V and 8 from J, leaving 13 bases between them. This CDR3 reads CSVEDWQGRGYTF. The CDR3 DNA follows: TGCAGCGTTGAAGATTGGCAGGGAAGGGGCTACACCTTC. The full variable domain, in which reference TRBV29-1 and TRBJ1-2 provide the parts outside the CDR3, is SAVISQKPSRDICQRGTSLTIQCQVDSQVTMMFWYRQQPGQSLTLIATANQGSEATYESGFVIDKFPISRPNLTFSTLTVSNMSPEDSSIYLCSVEDWQGRGYTFGSGTRLTVV.

The genes are TRBV18 and TRBJ2-1; a weak D match, TRBD1 (5 bases). The length of the CDR3 is 15 residues. Germline CDR1 is KGHSH and CDR2 is LQKENI. Trimming removed 2 bases at V and 4 bases at J, with 12 bases between. Here the CDR3 reads CASSPTLTGYNEQFF. The CDR3 nucleotides read TGTGCCAGCTCACCAACTCTAACAGGTTACAATGAGCAGTTCTTC.

V gene TRBV3-1 (or the pseudogene TRBV3-2) combines with J gene TRBJ2-7, with 9 bases matching TRBD2. Losses at the gene ends were 3 bases for V and 3 bases for J; bases not matched to a gene: 3. The CDR3 has 14 amino acids. Germline CDR1 LGHDT, CDR2 YNNKEL (reference sequence). The CDR3 loop is CASSQRGGGYEQYF. Here the CDR3 DNA reads TGTGCCAGCAGCCAGCGGGGGGGCGGCTACGAGCAGTACTTC.

This clone was counted between two and nine times. The chain couples TRBV2 to TRBJ1-4, with 10 bases aligning to TRBD1. The germline gives CDR1 SNHLY, CDR2 FYNNEI. Trimming at V came to 3 bases and at J to 7 bases, leaving 2 bases not matched to a gene. The CDR3 is made up of 14 amino acids. The CDR3 spells CASSEDRGSEKLFF. The CDR3 coding sequence is TGTGCCAGCAGTGAGGACAGGGGGAGTGAAAAACTGTTTTTT.

The chain recombines TRBV4-1 with TRBJ2-5; D might be TRBD1 (6 bases). The V gene's germline CDR1 is MGHRA and CDR2 YSYEKL. V was cut by 0 bases and J by 2 bases, with 19 bases left in between. CDR3 size: 18 residues. The CDR3, as DNA: TGCGCCAGCAGCCAAGATGCGGCCGCCGGACAGTTGCAAGAGACCCAGTACTTC. It translates to CASSQDAAAGQLQETQYF.

The rearrangement uses TRBV7-9 and TRBJ2-1; the match to TRBD2 covers 8 bases. Trimming removed 6 bases from V and 9 bases from J; junction bases left unmatched: 19. The CDR3 totals 17 residues. CDR1 and CDR2 from the germline V gene are SEHNR and FQNEAQ (reference sequence). DNA of the CDR3: TGTGCCAGCAGATCGGGACGTTACGGGAGGGCCGGTGGTGAGCAGTTCTTC. Its protein product is CASRSGRYGRAGGEQFF. The entire variable domain, with the rest obtained from reference TRBV7-9 and TRBJ2-1, is as follows: DTGVSQNPRHKITKRGQNVTFRCDPISEHNRLYWYRQTLGQGPEFLTYFQNEAQLEKSRLLSDRFSAERPKGSFSTLEIQRTEQGDSAMYLCASRSGRYGRAGGEQFFGPGTRLTVL.

V usage is TRBV29-1 and J usage is TRBJ1-1, with D possibly being TRBD1 (5 bases). This CDR3 is built from 13 residues. Germline V lookup: CDR1 SQVTM, CDR2 ANQGSEA. Trimming shortened V by 5 bases and J by 4 bases, and 14 bases separated the two germline ends. CDR3 in amino acids: CSVFRDSGTEAFF. The CDR3 DNA sequence: TGCAGCGTTTTCAGGGATTCGGGCACTGAAGCTTTCTTT. Full variable domain (rest looked up from reference TRBV29-1 and TRBJ1-1): SAVISQKPSRDICQRGTSLTIQCQVDSQVTMMFWYRQQPGQSLTLIATANQGSEATYESGFVIDKFPISRPNLTFSTLTVSNMSPEDSSIYLCSVFRDSGTEAFFGQGTRLTVV.

This chain connects TRBV27 to TRBJ1-2, with D possibly being TRBD1 (6 bases). This CDR3 contains 14 residues. V lost 3 bases to trimming and J lost 0 bases, with 8 bases between them. Germline CDR1 MNHEY, CDR2 SMNVEV (reference sequence). This CDR3 reads CASSFRGTNYGYTF. The CDR3 region has the DNA TGTGCCAGCAGTTTCAGGGGAACTAACTATGGCTACACCTTC.

This chain joins TRBV19 and TRBJ1-1, with unresolved D. CDR1 and CDR2 from the germline V gene are LNHDA and SQIVND (reference sequence). CDR3 length: 13 amino acids. Trimming cost V 2 bases and J 1 base, with 5 bases left between them. This CDR3 is CASSINGNTEAFF. The CDR3, as DNA: TGTGCCAGTAGTATAAACGGGAACACTGAAGCTTTCTTT. Complete variable domain (other parts from reference TRBV19 and TRBJ1-1): DGGITQSPKYLFRKEGQNVTLSCEQNLNHDAMYWYRQDPGQGLRLIYYSQIVNDFQKGDIAEGYSVSREKKESFPLTVTSAQKNPTAFYLCASSINGNTEAFFGQGTRLTVV.

The rearrangement uses TRBV20-1 and TRBJ2-1; the D is unclear. Deletions cut 8 bases from V and 6 bases from J, with 8 bases between. This CDR3 comprises 10 residues. Germline CDR1 and CDR2: DFQATT and SNEGSKA (reference sequence). CDR3 nucleotide sequence: TGCAGTTCGACAATCAATGAGCAGTTCTTC. As protein: CSSTINEQFF.

The CDR3, as DNA: TGCAGTGCTAGTCCCGGGACAGGGGTAACAACTAATGAAAAACTGTTTTTT. It encodes CSASPGTGVTTNEKLFF. V and J are TRBV20-1 and TRBJ1-4, with 10 nucleotides matching TRBD1. The V gene end was trimmed by 3 bases and the J gene end by 0 bases; junction bases not matched to a gene: 7. Germline-derived CDR1 and CDR2 are DFQATT and SNEGSKA (reference sequence). The CDR3 consists of 17 residues.

The rearrangement links TRBV19 to TRBJ2-7, with TRBD1 matching 7 bases. V shed 5 bases, J shed 5 bases, and the junction held 3 bases outside the gene matches. The CDR3 has 12 residues. Germline-derived CDR1 and CDR2 are LNHDA and SQIVND (reference sequence). The CDR3 coding sequence is TGTGCCAGTAGTGGGGACAGCCACGAGCAGTACTTC. It yields the protein CASSGDSHEQYF.

The chain links TRBV4-1 to TRBJ2-3, with D unresolved. Deletions cut 1 base from V and 1 base from J, with 3 bases between. The length of the CDR3 is 13 residues. The germline CDR1 and CDR2 sequences are MGHRA and YSYEKL. CDR3: CASSQAGTDTQYF. The CDR3 DNA reads as TGCGCCAGCAGCCAAGCTGGCACAGATACGCAGTATTTT.

The chain employs TRBV4-1 and TRBJ1-1, with D tentatively TRBD1 (6 bases). From germline, CDR1 is MGHRA and CDR2 YSYEKL. The germline V and J ends were trimmed by 1 base and 5 bases, with 20 bases remaining between them. The CDR3 runs 17 residues. CDR3 DNA: TGCGCCAGCAGCCAAGTGGGGGCGCGTAGGACGGGGACTGAAGCTTTCTTT. It specifies CASSQVGARRTGTEAFF.

As concerns this clone: Mismatch with germline at one junction end may stem from a read error. The chain combines TRBV19 with TRBJ1-2, with 8 bases matching TRBD1. Germline CDR1 reads LNHDA; CDR2 reads SQIVND (reference sequence). The CDR3 has 11 residues. The CDR3 DNA reads TGTGCCAGTAGAGGTGGGGACAGGCCTCACTTC. The encoded protein is CASRGGDRPHF.

The rearrangement links TRBV4-3 to TRBJ2-2; 11 bases line up with TRBD2. Germline CDR1 and CDR2: LGHNA and YSLEER. This CDR3 region has 18 residues. V was clipped by 0 bases and J by 3 bases; unmatched bases: 6. The CDR3 region is CASSQELAGAGYTGELFF. DNA for the CDR3: TGCGCCAGCAGCCAAGAACTAGCGGGAGCGGGATACACCGGGGAGCTGTTTTTT.

V is TRBV21-1 and J is TRBJ1-1. TRBV21-1 has pseudogene status. The CDR3 runs 15 residues. The CDR3 DNA sequence: TGTGCCAGCAGAAAAGGGGGCCCGGGGGACACTGAAGCTTTCTTT. Its protein is CASRKGGPGDTEAFF.

This chain uses TRBV9 with TRBJ2-3; 7 bases fit TRBD1. Germline trimming cut 1 base from V and 1 base from J; bases unmatched to any gene: 3. This CDR3 has 15 residues. Germline-derived CDR1 and CDR2 are SGDLS and YYNGEE. The CDR3 spells CASSVTGAGTDTQYF. The CDR3 coding sequence is TGTGCCAGCAGCGTAACAGGGGCGGGCACAGATACGCAGTATTTT. The variable domain in full, with the rest retrieved from reference TRBV9 and TRBJ2-3, is DSGVTQTPKHLITATGQRVTLRCSPRSGDLSVYWYQQSLDQGLQFLIQYYNGEERAKGNILERFSAQQFPDLHSELNLSSLELGDSALYFCASSVTGAGTDTQYFGPGTRLTVL.